This TCR beta chain was captured in a study of T cells in Graves' hyperthyroidism and ophthalmopathy. Researchers took RNA transcripts and amplified the TCR beta CDR3 regions from them. Researchers ran a first-round RT-PCR on the TCR CDR3 using the HTBI primer set. TCRdb re-analysed the multiplex PCR reads in MiXCR, keeping a single row per CDR3 protein. This sample has under 450,000 distinct CDR3 sequences, with around 16% found just once. No ophthalmopathy progression within 18 months constituted stable Graves' hyperthyroidism. The V gene's germline CDR1 is MNHNS and CDR2 SASEGT. This CDR3 comprises 14 residues. With V trimmed by 6 bases and J by 8 bases, 8 bases remained unmatched.

The receptor was derived from a woman in her late teens or twenties with Graves' hyperthyroidism. V gene TRBV6-1 combines with J gene TRBJ1-4, with 8 bases matching TRBD1. Sequencing was done on a sample of blood. The CDR3 reads CASRADRGREKLFF. The CDR3 nucleotides are TGTGCCAGCAGGGCAGACAGGGGAAGGGAAAAACTGTTTTTT.